What follows describes a single TCR beta chain. Its antigen is undetermined. This same CDR3 is encoded by further DNA sequences in the sample. The sample is drawn from a study of beta chain features in type 1 diabetes. Study results and limitations: Shortening that was moderate but significant affected the TCRB CDR3s of Type 1 diabetes patients in all four CD4+ subsets.

Isolated RNA was reverse transcribed in full, so expressed TCRB transcripts were sequenced. The assay was immunoSEQ multiplex PCR, and TCRdb's table has in-frame clones only and misses some. Among 250,000 to 350,000 clones listed, around 15% were seen once. V was clipped by 2 bases and J by 5 bases, with 14 bases between them. The CDR3 consists of 14 residues. Germline loops: CDR1 GTSNPN, CDR2 SVGIG (reference sequence). Sequencing was done on a sample of naive CD4+ T cells from blood. The chain recombines TRBV30 with TRBJ2-3; tentatively, D is TRBD1 (6 bases). The sequence came from a young man with type 1 diabetes. The chain's CDR3 is CAWSRGQGIDTQYF. The CDR3, as DNA: TGTGCCTGGAGTAGAGGGCAGGGGATAGATACGCAGTATTTT.